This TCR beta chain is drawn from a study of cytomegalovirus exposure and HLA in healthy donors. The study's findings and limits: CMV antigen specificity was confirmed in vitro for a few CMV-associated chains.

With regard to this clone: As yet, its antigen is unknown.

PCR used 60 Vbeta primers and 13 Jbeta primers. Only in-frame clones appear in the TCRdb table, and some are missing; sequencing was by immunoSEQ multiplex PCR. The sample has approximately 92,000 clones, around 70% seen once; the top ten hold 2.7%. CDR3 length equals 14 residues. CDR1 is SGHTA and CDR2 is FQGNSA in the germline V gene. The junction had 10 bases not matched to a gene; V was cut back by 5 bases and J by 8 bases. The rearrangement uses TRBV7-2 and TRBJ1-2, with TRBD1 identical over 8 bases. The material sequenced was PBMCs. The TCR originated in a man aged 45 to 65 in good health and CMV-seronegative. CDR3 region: CASSLRTGSQGYTF. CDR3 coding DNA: TGTGCCAGCAGCCTCCGGACAGGGTCTCAGGGCTACACCTTC.